One sample yielded the 7 T cell receptor beta chains listed below, sequenced in a study of breast tumors, draining lymph nodes, adjacent tissues. Breast cancer patients provided tissue from their axillary draining lymph nodes. TCRdb recomputed calls from the multiplex PCR reads with MiXCR, one row per CDR3 protein. This table holds about 270,000 distinct CDR3 sequences, roughly 30% found once. The sequenced material came from axillary lymph node tissue. The receptors come from a female donor with breast cancer. Some clones in this sample may be carry-over from other donors' samples.

As concerns this clonotype: The final CDR3 position lacks the conserved phenylalanine or tryptophan, pointing to a likely read error. In DNA form, the CDR3 reads TGTGCCAGCAGCTCGACAGGGGGACCTAACTATGGCTACACCCTC. Translating it yields CASSSTGGPNYGYTL. The V and J genes are TRBV5-5 and TRBJ1-2; TRBD1 matches at 9 bases. Germline V gives CDR1 SGHKS, CDR2 YYEKEE (reference sequence). This CDR3 is built from 15 residues. The V segment lost 3 bases and the J segment 0 bases; nucleotides outside the gene matches: 3.

This clonotype was found many times. V is TRBV11-2 and J is TRBJ2-2; TRBD2 aligns across 7 bases. The V gene end was trimmed by 4 bases and the J gene end by 4 bases; junction bases not matched to a gene: 6. Per germline, CDR1 SGHAT and CDR2 FQNNGV. The CDR3 covers 15 residues. In nucleotides, the CDR3 is TGTGCCAGCAGCTCCGGACTAGGCGGCACCGGGGAGCTGTTTTTT. This codes for CASSSGLGGTGELFF.

A note on this clonotype: This may stem from a read error, because a much larger clone lies one nucleotide away. V is TRBV2 and J is TRBJ1-5; tentatively, D is TRBD1 (5 bases). V shed 6 bases and J shed 12 bases, with 21 bases lying between them. The CDR3 length is 14 residues. Germline values: CDR1 SNHLY, CDR2 FYNNEI. CDR3 sequence reads: CASRGGGSDTLQHF. The CDR3 nucleotides are TGTGCCAGCAGGGGGGGGGGGTCCGATACGCTCCAGCATTTT.

This clonotype appeared many times. The CDR3 loop reads CASSSRQGLGLQETQYF. The CDR3 DNA reads as TGTGCCAGCAGTTCAAGACAGGGCCTCGGGCTCCAAGAGACCCAGTACTTC. This chain uses TRBV12-3 or TRBV12-4 with TRBJ2-5; 7 bases fit TRBD1. There are 17 residues in the CDR3. Unmatched junction bases numbered 12, after V lost 4 bases and J lost 1 base.

There are many counts of this clonotype. The CDR3: CASSGQGAPYEQYF. The CDR3 bases are TGTGCCAGCAGCGGACAGGGAGCCCCCTACGAGCAGTACTTC. This chain uses TRBV9 with TRBJ2-7; 7 bases match TRBD1. The CDR3 is 14 residues long. Germline V gives CDR1 SGDLS, CDR2 YYNGEE. With V trimmed by 3 bases and J by 2 bases, 5 bases remained unmatched.

This sequence joins TRBV7-9 and TRBJ1-2; maybe TRBD1 (6 bases). The CDR3 totals 14 residues. Germline loops: CDR1 SEHNR, CDR2 FQNEAQ (reference sequence). V lost 4 bases to trimming and J lost 2 bases, with 11 bases between them. CDR3 bases: TGTGCCAGCAGCTACGGACAGCAAAACTATGGCTACACCTTC. Its protein product is CASSYGQQNYGYTF.

This clonotype was picked up one time. This may arise from a read error, as a much more abundant clone is one base away. This sequence joins TRBV11-2 and TRBJ1-2, with 7 bases aligning to TRBD1. Unmatched junction bases numbered 13, after V lost 4 bases and J lost 8 bases. Germline lookup yields CDR1 SGHAT and CDR2 FQNNGV. CDR3 length equals 15 residues. This CDR3 reads CASSSVSRDSSGYTF. For the CDR3, the DNA is TGTGCCAGCAGCTCGGTTTCCCGGGACAGTTCCGGCTACACCTTC. Supplemented by reference TRBV11-2 and TRBJ1-2, the full variable domain reads EAGVAQSPRYKIIEKRQSVAFWCNPISGHATLYWYQQILGQGPKLLIQFQNNGVVDDSQLPKDRFSAERLKGVDSTLKIQPAKLEDSAVYLCASSSVSRDSSGYTFGSGTRLTVV.